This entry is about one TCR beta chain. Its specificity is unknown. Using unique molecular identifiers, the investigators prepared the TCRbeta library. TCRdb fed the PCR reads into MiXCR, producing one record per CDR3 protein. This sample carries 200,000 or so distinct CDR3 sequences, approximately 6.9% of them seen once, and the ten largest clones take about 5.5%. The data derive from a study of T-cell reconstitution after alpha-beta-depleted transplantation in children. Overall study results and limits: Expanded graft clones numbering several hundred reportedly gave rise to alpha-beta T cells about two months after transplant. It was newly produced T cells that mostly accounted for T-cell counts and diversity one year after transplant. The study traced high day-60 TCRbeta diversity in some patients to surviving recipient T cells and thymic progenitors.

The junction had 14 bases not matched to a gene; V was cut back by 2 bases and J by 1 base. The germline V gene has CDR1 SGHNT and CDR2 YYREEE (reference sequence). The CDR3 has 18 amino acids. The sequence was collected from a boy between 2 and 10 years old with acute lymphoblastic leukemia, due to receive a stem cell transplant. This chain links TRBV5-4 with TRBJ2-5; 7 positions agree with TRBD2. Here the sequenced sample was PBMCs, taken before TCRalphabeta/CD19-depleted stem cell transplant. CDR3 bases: TGTGCCAGCAGCTTCATATTAGCGGGCCTCAACCCCCAAGAGACCCAGTACTTC. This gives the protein CASSFILAGLNPQETQYF.